This TCR beta chain came from a study of CD8+CD57+ T cells in acquired aplastic anemia. Previously, flow cytometry had revealed CD8+CD57+ cell expansion in the patients chosen for sequencing. The enrolled patients all had severe acquired aplastic anemia. Genomic DNA provided the template from which TCR beta VDJ and CDR3 profiles were obtained. TCRdb called the reads again in MiXCR, with one record for every CDR3 protein. The data contain some 150,000 distinct CDR3 sequences, over 70% of them singletons. About this clonotype itself: Its antigen is not known.

Study-wide results and limits: Patients shared 25 to 35 CD8+ CDR3 sequences with controls.

This TCR derives from a human donor with aplastic anemia. Sequenced input: sorted CD4+, CD8+, or CD8+CD57+ T cells (not recorded which) from PBMCs.

CDR3 DNA sequence: TGTGCCAGCAGCTTAGTGGGTCCCGGGGAGCTGTTTTTT. It specifies CASSLVGPGELFF. The J gene is TRBJ2-2, the V gene TRBV7-8, with D unclear. Between the trimmed V and J ends, which lost 1 base and 6 bases, there was a span of 6 bases. This CDR3 contains 13 residues. Germline-derived CDR1 and CDR2 are SGHVS and FQNEAQ.